A selection of T cell receptor beta chains follows, all from one sample in a study of regulatory T cells in long-lasting Graves disease. MiXCR was run by TCRdb on the multiplex PCR reads, yielding one entry per CDR3 protein. The repertoire includes hundreds of thousands of distinct CDR3 sequences, roughly a sixth of them detected once, and about a fifth sits in the top ten. Sequenced here: peripheral blood mononuclear cells (PBMCs), sampled at new diagnosis, from a patient treated with antithyroid drugs. The source is a female donor with Graves disease. Each CDR3 is given with its conserved first and last residue. Each record gives: clone size, V gene, J gene, D gene, CDR3 DNA, CDR3 protein. The D gene is left open where the match is weak. Size values are once, few and many counts, or a class for expanded clones, and some rows have none.

few	TRBV24-1	TRBJ2-2	.	TGTGCCACCAGTGATACGACAGGGAACACCGGGGAGCTGTTTTTT	CATSDTTGNTGELFF
.	TRBV11-2	TRBJ1-2	TRBD1	TGTGCCAGCAGCCCCATGGACAGGGGTCATGGCTACACCTTC	CASSPMDRGHGYTF
.	TRBV7-9	TRBJ1-3	TRBD1	TGTGCCAGCAGCTACGATCCGAAACAGGGGTTCTCTGGAAACACCATATATTTT	CASSYDPKQGFSGNTIYF
few	TRBV19	TRBJ1-1	TRBD1	TGTGCCAGTAGTACCTCCCCTATACAGGGGTACACTGAAGCTTTCTTT	CASSTSPIQGYTEAFF
many	TRBV27	TRBJ2-1	.	TGTGCCAGCAGCGGAGTGCGGTTGTTCTTC	CASSGVRLFF
many	TRBV19	TRBJ2-3	TRBD2	TGTGCCAGTAGTCCACTAGCGGTCCGCACAGATACGCAGTATTTT	CASSPLAVRTDTQYF
many	TRBV28	TRBJ1-1	.	TGTGCCAGCAGTTCCGGGGAGCTTCCTACTGAAGCTTTCTTT	CASSSGELPTEAFF
.	TRBV20-1	TRBJ1-6	.	TGCAGTGCTAACAGTGGGAAGGGGCAAGGTTCACCCCTCCACTTT	CSANSGKGQGSPLHF
many	TRBV29-1	TRBJ2-1	TRBD2	TGCAGCGTTGAAGTCTGGGAGGGCTATGAGCAGTTCTTC	CSVEVWEGYEQFF
.	TRBV9	TRBJ2-1	TRBD2	TGTGCCAGCAGCGTAGCTCCGCTAGCGGGAGGTGAGCAGTTCTTC	CASSVAPLAGGEQFF
many	TRBV28	TRBJ2-3	.	TGTGCCAGCAGTTTGGTGGTTAGCACAGATACGCAGTATTTT	CASSLVVSTDTQYF
.	TRBV15	TRBJ2-7	.	TGTGCCACCAGCAGGTACAGTGAGAACTACGAGCAGTACTTC	CATSRYSENYEQYF
many	TRBV29-1	TRBJ1-2	.	TGCAGCGTTGAATCAGGGCCCTATGGCTACACCTTC	CSVESGPYGYTF
many	TRBV6-5	TRBJ1-1	.	TGTGCCAGCAGTTACGGGGAGGGATTGGACACTGAAGCTTTCTTT	CASSYGEGLDTEAFF
.	TRBV2	TRBJ2-5	.	TGTGCCAGCAAATCGGGGGACAGCCAAGAGACCCAGTACTTC	CASKSGDSQETQYF
many	TRBV20-1	TRBJ2-1	TRBD1	TGCAGTGCTACAATCTTAACGGACAGGGGGAGAAATGAGCAGTTCTTC	CSATILTDRGRNEQFF
many	TRBV11-2	TRBJ2-5	TRBD2	TGTGCCAGCAGCTCCTCACCAGGACTAGCGGGGGTAGAGACCCAGTACTTC	CASSSSPGLAGVETQYF
few	TRBV18	TRBJ1-2	.	TGTGCCAGCTCACCACTGACAGGACGAAACTATGGCTACACCTTC	CASSPLTGRNYGYTF
many	TRBV9	TRBJ1-5	TRBD1	TGTGCCAGCAGCGTGCAGGGGGGTAATCAGCCCCAGCATTTT	CASSVQGGNQPQHF
few	TRBV18	TRBJ1-6	.	TGTGCCAGCTCACCGGATAATAATTCACCCCTCCACTTT	CASSPDNNSPLHF
few	TRBV6-1	TRBJ1-6	.	TGTGCCAGCAGGGACCATAGGGGTGGAGGGGTTCGGAATTCACCCCTCCACTTT	CASRDHRGGGVRNSPLHF
many	TRBV19	TRBJ2-5	TRBD1	TGTGCCAGTAGTACAACAGGGGTAGTACAAGAGACCCAGTACTTC	CASSTTGVVQETQYF
many	TRBV12-3/TRBV12-4	TRBJ1-1	.	TGTGCCAGCAGTTTAGGTTCGGGCAGGAGGAACACTGAAGCTTTCTTT	CASSLGSGRRNTEAFF
many	TRBV20-1	TRBJ1-1	.	TGCAGTGCTAGATCGGGGTCGGACACTGAAGCTTTCTTT	CSARSGSDTEAFF
many	TRBV20-1	TRBJ2-5	.	TGCAGTGCTACCCCCCGGCGGGACCAAGAGACCCAGTACTTC	CSATPRRDQETQYF
many	TRBV2	TRBJ2-7	TRBD1	TGTGCCAGCAGAGATCTCCGGGACAGCCTCTACGAGCAGTACTTC	CASRDLRDSLYEQYF
.	TRBV11-2	TRBJ2-7	.	TGTGCCAGCAGCCCCCTCCGTCGACAGGCCGTCGGGCAGTACTTC	CASSPLRRQAVGQYF
many	TRBV5-1	TRBJ2-3	.	TGTGCCAGCAGCTTGGGTGGATACACAGATACGCAGTATTTT	CASSLGGYTDTQYF
many	TRBV2	TRBJ1-3	.	TGTGCCAGCAGTGAGGCAGGGGCTGGAAACACCATATATTTT	CASSEAGAGNTIYF
few	TRBV24-1	TRBJ1-1	.	TGTGCCACCAGTAGAGGCGGGTTCACTGAAGCTTTCTTT	CATSRGGFTEAFF
many	TRBV12-3/TRBV12-4	TRBJ2-7	.	TGTGCCAGCAGTCTGGGGGTCCTGGACTCCTACGAGCAGTACTTC	CASSLGVLDSYEQYF
.	TRBV4-1	TRBJ2-2	.	TGCGCCAGCAGCCAATTACCGGGGTCGCACACCGGGGAGCTGTTTTTT	CASSQLPGSHTGELFF
many	TRBV2	TRBJ1-2	.	TGTGCCAGCAGTGAAACTCTGGCTAACTATGGCTACACCTTC	CASSETLANYGYTF
many	TRBV7-9	TRBJ2-5	.	TGTGCCAGCTATGAGGGGGAGACCCAGTACTTC	CASYEGETQYF